This T cell receptor (beta chain) was sequenced in a study of blood T cell repertoires in COVID-19. Overall study: Nucleic acid was either cDNA or gDNA, and it came from T cells, B-cell-depleted T cells, or PBMCs.

V lost 0 bases and J 7 bases, leaving 16 bases between the germline ends. Germline loops: CDR1 LGHNA, CDR2 YNFKEQ. The CDR3 is made up of 16 amino acids. TCRdb keeps only in-frame clones here, not all; method: immunoSEQ multiplex PCR. The sample has more than 60,000 clones, 65% to 85% seen once. This chain uses TRBV4-2 with TRBJ1-5; D is perhaps TRBD1 (6 bases). The receptor's source is a man in his sixties with active or convalescent COVID-19. The sequenced material came from peripheral blood. The CDR3 sequence is CASSQDREQGGQPQHF. DNA for the CDR3: TGTGCCAGCAGCCAAGATAGGGAACAGGGCGGGCAGCCCCAGCATTTT.